This TCR beta chain was documented in a study of blood T cell repertoires in COVID-19. The method was immunoSEQ multiplex PCR; TCRdb's version includes in-frame clones alone and lacks a portion of them. The table shows some 120,000 clones, with around 87% occurring only once. CDR3 length: 14 residues. V was pared by 5 bases and J by 3 bases, with 11 bases between. Germline V gene data show CDR1 as MDHEN and CDR2 as SYDVKM. The sample consisted of peripheral blood. The V call is TRBV28, the J call TRBJ1-5; possibly TRBD1 for D (6 bases). The source is a woman aged 55-70 years with acute or convalescent COVID-19. The DNA of the CDR3 is TGTGCCAGCAGTCTCCGACAGGCCAATCAGCCCCAGCATTTT. Amino acid sequence: CASSLRQANQPQHF.